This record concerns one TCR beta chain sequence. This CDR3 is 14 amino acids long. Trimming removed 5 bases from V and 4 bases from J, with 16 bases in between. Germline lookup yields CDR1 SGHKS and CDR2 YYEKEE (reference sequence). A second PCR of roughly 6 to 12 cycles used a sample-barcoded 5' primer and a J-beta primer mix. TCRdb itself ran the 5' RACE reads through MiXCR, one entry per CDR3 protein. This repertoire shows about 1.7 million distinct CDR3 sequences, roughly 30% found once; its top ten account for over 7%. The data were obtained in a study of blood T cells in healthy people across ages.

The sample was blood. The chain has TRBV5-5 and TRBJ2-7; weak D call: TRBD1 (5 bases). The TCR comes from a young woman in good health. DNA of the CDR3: TGTGCCAGCAGACCGAGACAGAACTTTTACGAGCAGTACTTC. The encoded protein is CASRPRQNFYEQYF.